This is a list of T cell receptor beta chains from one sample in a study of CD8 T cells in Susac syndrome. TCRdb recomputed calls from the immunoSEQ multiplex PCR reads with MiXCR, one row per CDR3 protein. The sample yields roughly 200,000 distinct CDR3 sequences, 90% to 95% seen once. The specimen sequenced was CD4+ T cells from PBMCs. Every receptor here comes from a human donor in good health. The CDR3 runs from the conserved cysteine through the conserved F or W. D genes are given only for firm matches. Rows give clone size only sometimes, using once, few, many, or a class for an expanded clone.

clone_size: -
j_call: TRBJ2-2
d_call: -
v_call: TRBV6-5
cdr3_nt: TGTGCCAGCAGTAACAGGGATGCGGGTTACACCGGGGAGCTGTTTTTT
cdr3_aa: CASSNRDAGYTGELFF

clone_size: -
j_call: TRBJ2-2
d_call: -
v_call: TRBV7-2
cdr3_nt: TGTGCCAGCAGCCCACAGGGCCCCACGAACACCGGGGAGCTGTTTTTT
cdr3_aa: CASSPQGPTNTGELFF

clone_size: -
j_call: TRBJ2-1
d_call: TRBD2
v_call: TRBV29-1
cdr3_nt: TGCAGCGTTGATCGACTAAGGGCGGGGGGTAATGAGCAGTTCTTC
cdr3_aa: CSVDRLRAGGNEQFF

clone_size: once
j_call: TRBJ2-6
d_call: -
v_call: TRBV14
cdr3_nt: TGTGCCAGCAGCCAACGGGTAACTGGGGCCAACGTCCTGACTTTC
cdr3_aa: CASSQRVTGANVLTF

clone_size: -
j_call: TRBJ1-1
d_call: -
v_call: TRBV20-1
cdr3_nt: TGCAGTGCTAGAGTCCACACTGAAGCTTTCTTT
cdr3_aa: CSARVHTEAFF

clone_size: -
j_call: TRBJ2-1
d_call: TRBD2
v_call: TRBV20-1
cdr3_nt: TGCAGTGCTAGGGGATTTGGCGGGGGGAACAATGAGCAGTTCTTC
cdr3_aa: CSARGFGGGNNEQFF

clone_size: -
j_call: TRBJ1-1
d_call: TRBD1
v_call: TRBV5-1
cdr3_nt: TGCGCCAGCAGCCAAGCCTACAGGGGGCTGAACACTGAAGCTTTCTTT
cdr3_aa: CASSQAYRGLNTEAFF

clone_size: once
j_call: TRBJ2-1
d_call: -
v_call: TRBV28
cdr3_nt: TGTGCCAGCAGTGTGGCGCGTTTGCAGTTCTTC
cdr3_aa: CASSVARLQFF

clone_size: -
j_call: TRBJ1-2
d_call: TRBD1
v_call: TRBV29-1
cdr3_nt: TGCAGCGCATCGACAGGGCTCGTCGGCTATGGCTACACCTTC
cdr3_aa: CSASTGLVGYGYTF

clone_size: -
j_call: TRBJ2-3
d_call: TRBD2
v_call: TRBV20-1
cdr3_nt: TGCGGACCGGGGACTAGCGGATTATTGGAAGATACGCAGTATTTT
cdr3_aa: CGPGTSGLLEDTQYF

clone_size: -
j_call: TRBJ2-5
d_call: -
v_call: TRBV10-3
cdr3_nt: TGTGCCATCAGTGAGCACGTGCAGGGTGGAGAGACCCAGTACTTC
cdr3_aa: CAISEHVQGGETQYF

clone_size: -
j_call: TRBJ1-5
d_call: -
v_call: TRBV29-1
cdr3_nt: TGCAGCGTTGCAGGGGACAATCAGCCCCAGCATTTT
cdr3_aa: CSVAGDNQPQHF

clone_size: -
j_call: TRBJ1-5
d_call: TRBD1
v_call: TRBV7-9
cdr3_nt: TGTGCCAGCAGCTCAAGCCTCCGACAGGGGTGGCTTGAAAAGCCCCAGCATTTT
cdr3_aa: CASSSSLRQGWLEKPQHF

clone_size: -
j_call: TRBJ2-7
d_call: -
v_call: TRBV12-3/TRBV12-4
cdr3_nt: TGTGCCAGCGGATTCACCTACGAGCAGTACTTC
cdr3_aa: CASGFTYEQYF

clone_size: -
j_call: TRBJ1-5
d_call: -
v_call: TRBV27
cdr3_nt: TGTGCCAGCAGTTTGGAGGGGAGATATCAGCCCCAGCATTTT
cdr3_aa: CASSLEGRYQPQHF

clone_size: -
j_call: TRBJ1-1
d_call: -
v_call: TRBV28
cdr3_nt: TGTGCCAGCAGTTTATCAGCGGGCGAAGGTTCTGAAGCTTTCTTT
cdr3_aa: CASSLSAGEGSEAFF

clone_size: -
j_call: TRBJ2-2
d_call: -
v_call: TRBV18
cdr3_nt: TGTGCCAGCTCACCACGCAGGGTCGGCACCGGGGAGCTGTTTTTT
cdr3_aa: CASSPRRVGTGELFF

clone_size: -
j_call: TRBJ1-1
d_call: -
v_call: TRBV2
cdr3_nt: TGTGCCAGCACGGTCTCTGAGAACACTGAAGCTTTCTTT
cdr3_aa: CASTVSENTEAFF

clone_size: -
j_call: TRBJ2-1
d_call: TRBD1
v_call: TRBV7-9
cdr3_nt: TGTGCCAGCAGCCCTACACAGGGGAATGAGCAGTTCTTC
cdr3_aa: CASSPTQGNEQFF

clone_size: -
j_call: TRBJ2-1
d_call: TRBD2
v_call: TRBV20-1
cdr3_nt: TGCAGTGCTAGAAAAATGACAACTAGCGGCGAGCAGTTCTTC
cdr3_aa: CSARKMTTSGEQFF

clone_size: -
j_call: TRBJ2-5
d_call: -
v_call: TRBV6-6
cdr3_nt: TGTGCCAGCAGTGGACCCTTGTACCAAGAGACCCAGTACTTC
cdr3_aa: CASSGPLYQETQYF

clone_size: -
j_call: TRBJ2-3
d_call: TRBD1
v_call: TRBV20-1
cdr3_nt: TGCAGATCGGGACAGGGGCGCACAGATACGCAGTATTTT
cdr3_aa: CRSGQGRTDTQYF

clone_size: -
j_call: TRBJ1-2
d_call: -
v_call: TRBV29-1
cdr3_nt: TGCAGCGTTGAGCAGGGCTACTATGGCTACACCTTC
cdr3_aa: CSVEQGYYGYTF

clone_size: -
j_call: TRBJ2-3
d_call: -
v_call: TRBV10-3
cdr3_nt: TGTGCCATCAGCCGACTAGGACCTAGCACAGATACGCAGTATTTT
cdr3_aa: CAISRLGPSTDTQYF

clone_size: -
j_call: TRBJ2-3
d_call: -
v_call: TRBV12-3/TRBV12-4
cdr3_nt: TGTGCCAGCAGTTTAGAAAGGACAGATACGCAGTATTTT
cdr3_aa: CASSLERTDTQYF

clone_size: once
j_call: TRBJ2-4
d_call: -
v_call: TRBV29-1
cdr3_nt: TGCAGCGGCTACTCGACGGGGTACATTCAGTACTTC
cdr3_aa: CSGYSTGYIQYF

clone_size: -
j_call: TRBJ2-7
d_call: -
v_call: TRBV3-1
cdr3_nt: TGTGCCAGCAGCCCCCGAGGATCCTCCAGCTCCTACGAGCAGTACTTC
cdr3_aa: CASSPRGSSSSYEQYF

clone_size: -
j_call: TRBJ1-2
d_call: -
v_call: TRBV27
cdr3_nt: TGTGCCAGCAGTCAGGGTTCGGGGACTCCAAACTATGGCTACACCTTC
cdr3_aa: CASSQGSGTPNYGYTF

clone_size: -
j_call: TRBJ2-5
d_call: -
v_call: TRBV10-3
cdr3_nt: TGTGCCATCAGTGAGTCTGGCATCCAAGAGACCCAGTACTTC
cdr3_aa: CAISESGIQETQYF

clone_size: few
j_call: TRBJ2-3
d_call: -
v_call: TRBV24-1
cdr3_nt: TGTGCCACCTCAAGGGCCGCCACAGATACGCAGTATTTT
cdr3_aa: CATSRAATDTQYF

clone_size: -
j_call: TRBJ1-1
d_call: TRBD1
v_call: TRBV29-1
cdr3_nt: TGCAGCGTTGGGGGGACAGTGAGCACTGAAGCTTTCTTT
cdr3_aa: CSVGGTVSTEAFF

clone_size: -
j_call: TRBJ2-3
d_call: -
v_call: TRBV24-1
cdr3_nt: TGTGCCACCAGTGAAGCGAGAAATACGCAGTATTTT
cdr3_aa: CATSEARNTQYF

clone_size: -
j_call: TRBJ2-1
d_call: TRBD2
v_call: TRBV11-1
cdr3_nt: TGTGCCAGCAGCTTAGGCGGGAGGGACAATGAGCAGTTCTTC
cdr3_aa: CASSLGGRDNEQFF

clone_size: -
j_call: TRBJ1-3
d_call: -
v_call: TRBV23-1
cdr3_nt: TGCGCCAGCAGCCTTCGCAGGGACTCGAACACCATATATTTT
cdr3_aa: CASSLRRDSNTIYF

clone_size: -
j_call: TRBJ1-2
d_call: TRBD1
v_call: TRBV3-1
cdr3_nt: TGTGCCAGCAGCCATACAATCGGACAGGGAGATTATGGCTACACCTTC
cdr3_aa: CASSHTIGQGDYGYTF

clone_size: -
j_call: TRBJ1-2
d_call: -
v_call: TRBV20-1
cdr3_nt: TGCAGTGCTAGAGACCATGGGGTAACTAACTATGGCTACACCTTC
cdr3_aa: CSARDHGVTNYGYTF

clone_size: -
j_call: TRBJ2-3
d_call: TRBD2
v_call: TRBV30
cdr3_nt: TGTGCCTGGAGCGTAGCGGGAGCAGATACGCAGTATTTT
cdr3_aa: CAWSVAGADTQYF

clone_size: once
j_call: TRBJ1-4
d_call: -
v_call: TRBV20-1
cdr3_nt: TGCAGTTCCCGGCGGCAGGCAGAAAAACTGTTTTTT
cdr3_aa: CSSRRQAEKLFF

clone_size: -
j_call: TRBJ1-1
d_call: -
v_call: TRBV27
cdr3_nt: TGTGCCACCAGCCGGGTGCCGAACACTGAAGCTTTCTTT
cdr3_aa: CATSRVPNTEAFF

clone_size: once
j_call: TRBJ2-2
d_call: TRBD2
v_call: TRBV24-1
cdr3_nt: TGTGCCACCAAGGGACTAGGGAACACCGGGGAGCTGTTTTTT
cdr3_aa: CATKGLGNTGELFF

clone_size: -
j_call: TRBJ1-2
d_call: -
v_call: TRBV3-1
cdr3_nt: TGTGCCAGCAGCCAAAGACAAACGGTAACCTATGGCTACACCTTC
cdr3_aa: CASSQRQTVTYGYTF

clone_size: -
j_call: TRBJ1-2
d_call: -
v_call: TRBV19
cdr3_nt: TGTGCCAGTAGTCCGGCGACAAGTGTATATGGCTACACCTTC
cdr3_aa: CASSPATSVYGYTF

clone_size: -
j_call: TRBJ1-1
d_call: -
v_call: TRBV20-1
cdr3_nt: TGCAGTGCTAGGCCACCAACAGGGAACACTGAAGCTTTCTTT
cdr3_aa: CSARPPTGNTEAFF

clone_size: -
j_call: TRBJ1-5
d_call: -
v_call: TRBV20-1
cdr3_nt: TGCAGTGCTAGCTCCCACGGGTATAGCAATCAGCCCCAGCATTTT
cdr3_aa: CSASSHGYSNQPQHF

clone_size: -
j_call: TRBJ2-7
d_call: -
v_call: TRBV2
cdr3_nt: TGTGCCAGCAGCCCGGGTGGGGTTATCGGCTCCTACGAGCAGTACTTC
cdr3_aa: CASSPGGVIGSYEQYF